Detailed here is one TCR beta chain. The antigen remains undetermined. This entry belongs to a study of human CD8 memory T cell subsets. Study conclusions and caveats: Effector memory cells lacked the similarly high diversity that stem-like memory and precursor exhausted T cells had. In terms of chain coverage, this study sequenced T cell receptor beta chains exclusively.

This CDR3 is built from 15 residues. The germline CDR1 and CDR2 sequences are LGHNA and YSLEER. Libraries for TCR beta were constructed using UMI-labeled 5' RACE. Each CDR3 protein gets one entry in TCRdb, which reprocessed the 5' RACE reads and gives no DNA. The table lists some 17,000 distinct CDR3 sequences. This rearrangement joins TRBV4-3 to TRBJ1-5; TCRdb designates TRBD1, a call that cannot be tested without DNA. The clonotype originates from a human donor in good health. Sequencing was carried out using CD8+ stem-like memory T cells (TSCM and TCM) sorted from PBMCs. Noted subset: stem-like memory CD8 T cells (TSTEM), CCR7+ PD-1- TIGIT-. CDR3 region: CASSRGRGGNQPQHF.